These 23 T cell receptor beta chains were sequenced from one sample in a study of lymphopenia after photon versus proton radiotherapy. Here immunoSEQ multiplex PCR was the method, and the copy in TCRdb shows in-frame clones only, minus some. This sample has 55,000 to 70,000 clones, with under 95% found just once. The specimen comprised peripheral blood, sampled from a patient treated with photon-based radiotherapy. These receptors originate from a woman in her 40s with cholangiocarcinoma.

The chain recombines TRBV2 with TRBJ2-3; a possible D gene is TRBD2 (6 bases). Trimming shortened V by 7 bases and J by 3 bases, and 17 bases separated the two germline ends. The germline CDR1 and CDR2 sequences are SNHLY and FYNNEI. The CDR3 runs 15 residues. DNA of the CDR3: TGTGCCAGCATTACGAGGCCGGGGACTACAGATACGCAGTATTTT. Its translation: CASITRPGTTDTQYF.

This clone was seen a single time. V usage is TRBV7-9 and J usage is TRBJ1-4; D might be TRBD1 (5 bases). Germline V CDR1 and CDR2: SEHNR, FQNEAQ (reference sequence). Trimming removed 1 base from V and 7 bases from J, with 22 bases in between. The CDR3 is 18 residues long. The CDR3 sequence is CASSLGSRDWVIGEKLFF. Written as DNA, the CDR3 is TGTGCCAGCAGCTTAGGTTCCAGGGATTGGGTTATTGGTGAAAAACTGTTTTTT.

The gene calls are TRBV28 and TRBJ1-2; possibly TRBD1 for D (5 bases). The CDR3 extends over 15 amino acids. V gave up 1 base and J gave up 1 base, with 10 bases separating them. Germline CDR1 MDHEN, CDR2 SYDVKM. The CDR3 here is CASSLLTAVNYGYTF. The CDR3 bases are TGTGCCAGCAGTTTATTGACAGCAGTTAACTATGGCTACACCTTC.

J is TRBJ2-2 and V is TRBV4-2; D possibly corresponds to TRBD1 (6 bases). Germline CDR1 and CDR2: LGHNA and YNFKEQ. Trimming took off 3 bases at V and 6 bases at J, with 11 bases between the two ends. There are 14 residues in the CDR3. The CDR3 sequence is CASSHYTGSGELFF. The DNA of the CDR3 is TGTGCCAGCAGCCATTATACAGGGTCCGGGGAGCTGTTTTTT.

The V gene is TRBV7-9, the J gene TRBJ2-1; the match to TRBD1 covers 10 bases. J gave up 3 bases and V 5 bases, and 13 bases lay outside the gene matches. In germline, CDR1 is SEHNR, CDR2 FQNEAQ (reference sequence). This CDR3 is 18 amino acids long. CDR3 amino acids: CASSRARQDRGFYNEQFF. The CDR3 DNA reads TGTGCCAGCAGCCGTGCCCGCCAGGACAGGGGGTTCTACAATGAGCAGTTCTTC.

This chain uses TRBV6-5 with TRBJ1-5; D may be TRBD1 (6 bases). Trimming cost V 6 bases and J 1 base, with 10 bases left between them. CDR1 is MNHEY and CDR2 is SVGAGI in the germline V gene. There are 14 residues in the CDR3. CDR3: CASSRDTSNQPQHF. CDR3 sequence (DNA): TGTGCCAGCAGCCGGGACACCAGCAATCAGCCCCAGCATTTT.

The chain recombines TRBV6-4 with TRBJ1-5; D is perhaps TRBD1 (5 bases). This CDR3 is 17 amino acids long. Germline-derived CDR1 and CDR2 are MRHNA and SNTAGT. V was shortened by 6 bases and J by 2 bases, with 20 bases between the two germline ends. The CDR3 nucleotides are TGTGCCAGCAGGACCGGAGGACCCAGGGATCGCAATCAGCCCCAGCATTTT. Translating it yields CASRTGGPRDRNQPQHF.

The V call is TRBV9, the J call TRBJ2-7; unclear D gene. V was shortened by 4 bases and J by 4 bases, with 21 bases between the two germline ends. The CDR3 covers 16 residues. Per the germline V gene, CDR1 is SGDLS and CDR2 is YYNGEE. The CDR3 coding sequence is TGTGCCAGCAGCCCCGCCCCGGGTTCCGTGCGTTACGAGCAGTACTTC. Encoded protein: CASSPAPGSVRYEQYF.

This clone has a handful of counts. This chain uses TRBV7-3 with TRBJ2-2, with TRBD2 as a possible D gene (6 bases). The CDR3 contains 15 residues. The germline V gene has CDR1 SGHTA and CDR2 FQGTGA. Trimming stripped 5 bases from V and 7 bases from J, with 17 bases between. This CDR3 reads CASSPGLGRIGELFF. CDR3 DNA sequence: TGTGCCAGCAGCCCGGGACTGGGCCGGATCGGGGAGCTGTTTTTT.

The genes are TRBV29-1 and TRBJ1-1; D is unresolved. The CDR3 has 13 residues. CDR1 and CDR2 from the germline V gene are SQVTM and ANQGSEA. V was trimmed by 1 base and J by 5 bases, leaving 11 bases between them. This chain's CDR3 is CSVEAQPGTEAFF. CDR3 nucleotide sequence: TGCAGCGTTGAAGCCCAGCCAGGAACTGAAGCTTTCTTT.

CDR3 residues: CAISEEGNYGYTF. The DNA of the CDR3 is TGTGCCATCAGTGAAGAAGGGAACTATGGCTACACCTTC. The chain recombines TRBV10-3 with TRBJ1-2, with D hard to call. V gave up 3 bases and J gave up 2 bases, with 7 bases separating them. Germline V lookup: CDR1 ENHRY, CDR2 SYGVKD. This CDR3 is built from 13 residues.

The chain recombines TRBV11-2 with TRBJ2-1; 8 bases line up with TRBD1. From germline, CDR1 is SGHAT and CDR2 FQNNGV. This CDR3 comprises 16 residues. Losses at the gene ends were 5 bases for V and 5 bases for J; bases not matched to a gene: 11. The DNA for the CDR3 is TGTGCCAGCAGCCCCGGGACAGGAAGGCAAGACAATGAGCAGTTCTTC. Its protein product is CASSPGTGRQDNEQFF.

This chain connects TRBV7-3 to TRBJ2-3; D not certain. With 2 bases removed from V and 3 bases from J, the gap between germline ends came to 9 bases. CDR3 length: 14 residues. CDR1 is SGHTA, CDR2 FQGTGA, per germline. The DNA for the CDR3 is TGTGCCAGCAGCTTACAATCGATAACAGATACGCAGTATTTT. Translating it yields CASSLQSITDTQYF.

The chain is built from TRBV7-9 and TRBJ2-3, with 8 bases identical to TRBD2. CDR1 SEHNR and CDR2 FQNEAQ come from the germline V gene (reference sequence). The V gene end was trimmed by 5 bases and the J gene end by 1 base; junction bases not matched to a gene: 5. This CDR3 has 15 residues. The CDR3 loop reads CASSDTGGRTDTQYF. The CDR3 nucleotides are TGTGCCAGCAGCGACACGGGGGGGCGCACAGATACGCAGTATTTT.

For the CDR3, the DNA is TGTGCCAGCAGTGTAACTAGCGGGACGAATGAGCAGTTCTTC. Its translation: CASSVTSGTNEQFF. The gene calls are TRBV2 and TRBJ2-1; TRBD2 matches 10 bases. Per germline, CDR1 SNHLY and CDR2 FYNNEI. J lost 7 bases, V lost 4 bases, and 4 bases had no gene match. The CDR3 extends over 14 amino acids. Variable domain in full (rest from reference TRBV2 and TRBJ2-1): EPEVTQTPSHQVTQMGQEVILRCVPISNHLYFYWYRQILGQKVEFLVSFYNNEISEKSEIFDDQFSVERPDGSNFTLKIRSTKLEDSAMYFCASSVTSGTNEQFFGPGTRLTVL.

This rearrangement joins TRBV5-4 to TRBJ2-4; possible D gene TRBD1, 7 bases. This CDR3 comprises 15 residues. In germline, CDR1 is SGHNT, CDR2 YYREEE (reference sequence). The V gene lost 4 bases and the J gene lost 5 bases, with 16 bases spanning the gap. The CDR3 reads CASSRRDRTENIQYF. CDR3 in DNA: TGTGCCAGCAGCAGGAGGGACAGAACAGAAAACATTCAGTACTTC.

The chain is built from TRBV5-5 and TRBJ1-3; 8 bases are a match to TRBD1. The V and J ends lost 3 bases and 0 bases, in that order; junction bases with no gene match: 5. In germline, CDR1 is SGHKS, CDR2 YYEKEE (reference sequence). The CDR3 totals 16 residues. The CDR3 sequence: CASSSQGAFSGNTIYF. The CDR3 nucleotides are TGTGCCAGCAGCTCCCAGGGGGCCTTCTCTGGAAACACCATATATTTT.

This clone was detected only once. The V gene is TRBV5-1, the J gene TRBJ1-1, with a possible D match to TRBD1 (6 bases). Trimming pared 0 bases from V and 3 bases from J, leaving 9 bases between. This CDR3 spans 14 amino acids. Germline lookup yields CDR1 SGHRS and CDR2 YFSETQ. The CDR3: CASSLVSGDTEAFF. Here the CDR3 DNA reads TGCGCCAGCAGCTTGGTTTCAGGGGACACTGAAGCTTTCTTT.

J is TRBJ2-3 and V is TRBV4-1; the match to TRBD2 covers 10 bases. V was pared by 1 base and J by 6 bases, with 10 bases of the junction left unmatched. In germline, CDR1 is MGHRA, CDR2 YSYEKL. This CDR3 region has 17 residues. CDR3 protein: CASSQGGLAGAEDTQYF. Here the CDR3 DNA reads TGCGCCAGCAGCCAAGGTGGGCTAGCGGGGGCTGAGGATACGCAGTATTTT.

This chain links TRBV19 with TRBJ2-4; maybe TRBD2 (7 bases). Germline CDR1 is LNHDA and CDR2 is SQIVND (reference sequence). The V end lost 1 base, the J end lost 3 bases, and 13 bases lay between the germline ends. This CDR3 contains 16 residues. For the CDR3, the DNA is TGTGCCAGTAGTATAGGAGGGGGGGTTGACAAAAACATTCAGTACTTC. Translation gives CASSIGGGVDKNIQYF.

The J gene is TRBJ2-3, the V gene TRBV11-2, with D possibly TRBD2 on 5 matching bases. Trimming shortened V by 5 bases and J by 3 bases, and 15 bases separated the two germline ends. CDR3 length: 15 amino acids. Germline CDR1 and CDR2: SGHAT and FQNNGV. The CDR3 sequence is CASSHPRGGTDTQYF. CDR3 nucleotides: TGTGCCAGCAGCCACCCTCGCGGAGGAACAGATACGCAGTATTTT.

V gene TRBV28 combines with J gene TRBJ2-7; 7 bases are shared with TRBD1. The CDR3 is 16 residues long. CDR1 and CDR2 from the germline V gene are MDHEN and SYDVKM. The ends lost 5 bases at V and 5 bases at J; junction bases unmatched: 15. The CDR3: CASSLRRQGEVDEQYF. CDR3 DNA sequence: TGTGCCAGCAGTCTCCGACGACAGGGAGAGGTCGACGAGCAGTACTTC.

This CDR3 reads CASSLTSGGLPDTQYF. The DNA of the CDR3 is TGCGCCAGCAGCTTGACTAGCGGGGGCCTTCCAGATACGCAGTATTTT. The V call is TRBV5-1, the J call TRBJ2-3; 11 bases line up with TRBD2. V gave up 1 base and J gave up 4 bases; unmatched junction bases: 5. There are 16 residues in the CDR3. In germline, CDR1 is SGHRS, CDR2 YFSETQ.